The 9 T cell receptor beta chains below all came from one sample that was sequenced in a study of Ad26.COV2.S vaccination and SARS-CoV-2 variants. Produced via immunoSEQ multiplex PCR; TCRdb's table is partial and in-frame only. In the table there are roughly 410,000 clones, about 83% of which are singletons. Described treatment: roughly 20 received Ad26.COV2.S at low or high dose, single or two shots; about 5 received placebo; per-sample allocation not given. At day 63 after the first vaccine or placebo injection, samples were drawn. The material was peripheral blood, obtained in a trial of Ad26.COV2.S vaccine versus placebo. Source of these receptors: a person aged 18-60 years who received the Ad26.COV2.S COVID-19 vaccine or a placebo.

The chain recombines TRBV6-5 with TRBJ2-7; 7 nucleotides align to TRBD2. V shed 7 bases and J 5 bases; nucleotides not matched to a gene: 11. The CDR3 has 14 residues. CDR1 is MNHEY and CDR2 is SVGAGI in the germline V gene. The CDR3 coding sequence is TGTGCCAGCACCCAAGCGGGGAGCGGAGACGAGCAGTACTTC. It codes for CASTQAGSGDEQYF.

The V and J genes are TRBV18 and TRBJ2-6; no clear D gene. Trimming left V 3 bases short and J 4 bases short, with 16 bases between. The CDR3 runs to 17 residues. CDR1 is KGHSH and CDR2 is LQKENI in the germline V gene. DNA for the CDR3: TGTGCCAGCTCACCCGTCCCCACCATGGGAGGGGCCAACGTCCTGACTTTC. Its translation: CASSPVPTMGGANVLTF.

This chain links TRBV12-3 or TRBV12-4 with TRBJ1-1; TRBD1 matches at 8 bases. V lost 5 bases, J lost 8 bases, and 4 bases stayed unmatched. This CDR3 region has 12 residues. CDR3 bases: TGTGCCAGCAGTCTAGACAGGGGAGAAGCTTTCTTT. It translates to CASSLDRGEAFF.

This sequence joins TRBV13 and TRBJ1-4; D unresolved. Germline V gene lookup returns CDR1 PRHDT and CDR2 FYEKMQ (reference sequence). V lost 3 bases to trimming and J lost 5 bases, with 13 bases between them. The CDR3 consists of 15 residues. CDR3 region: CASSFRTGDNEKLFF. The CDR3 DNA reads as TGTGCCAGCAGCTTCCGGACGGGAGACAATGAAAAACTGTTTTTT.

In DNA, the CDR3 is TGCGCCAGCAGCCAGGAAACAGGGAACTACGAGCAGTACTTC. As protein: CASSQETGNYEQYF. J is TRBJ2-7 and V is TRBV4-3, with D possibly TRBD1 on 6 matching bases. Germline lookup yields CDR1 LGHNA and CDR2 YSLEER. The CDR3 has 14 residues. Trimming stripped 3 bases from V and 3 bases from J, with 12 bases between.

This chain joins TRBV4-1 and TRBJ1-2; the match to TRBD1 covers 11 bases. This CDR3 comprises 18 residues. Germline loops: CDR1 MGHRA, CDR2 YSYEKL. J gave up 4 bases and V 0 bases, and 10 bases lay outside the gene matches. For the CDR3, the DNA is TGCGCCAGCAGCCAAGATGGGGGACAGGGGGTTGTGTTCTATGGCTACACCTTC. Protein: CASSQDGGQGVVFYGYTF.

The chain combines TRBV5-4 with TRBJ2-3, with D uncertain. The CDR3 has 14 residues. The V gene's germline CDR1 is SGHNT and CDR2 YYREEE (reference sequence). Deletions cut 2 bases from V and 4 bases from J, with 11 bases between. The CDR3 region is CASSFYKGADTQYF. Written as DNA, the CDR3 is TGTGCCAGCAGCTTCTATAAGGGCGCAGATACGCAGTATTTT. Full variable domain (outside the CDR3, taken from reference TRBV5-4 and TRBJ2-3): ETGVTQSPTHLIKTRGQQVTLRCSSQSGHNTVSWYQQALGQGPQFIFQYYREEENGRGNFPPRFSGLQFPNYSSELNVNALELDDSALYLCASSFYKGADTQYFGPGTRLTVL.

J is TRBJ2-3 and V is TRBV7-9; D is undetermined. Trimming pared 5 bases from V and 5 bases from J, leaving 11 bases between. Germline CDR1 and CDR2: SEHNR and FQNEAQ (reference sequence). This CDR3 has 13 amino acids. This CDR3 is CASSPPRGDTQYF. Here the CDR3 DNA reads TGTGCCAGCAGCCCTCCACGAGGAGATACGCAGTATTTT.

The chain is built from TRBV9 and TRBJ1-1; D gene uncertain. This CDR3 comprises 14 residues. V gave up 5 bases and J gave up 1 base, with 12 bases separating them. Germline CDR1 is SGDLS and CDR2 is YYNGEE. This CDR3 is CASSYLTANTEAFF. The CDR3 DNA is TGTGCCAGCAGTTACCTCACTGCGAACACTGAAGCTTTCTTT.